This paragraph reports one T cell receptor (beta chain). Its antigen is currently unknown. The CDR3 covers 17 residues. V shed 3 bases and J 1 base; nucleotides not matched to a gene: 12. Germline V lookup: CDR1 SGHRS, CDR2 YFSETQ. Up to about 2 ug genomic DNA was used for TCRB CDR3 amplification. This table comes from immunoSEQ multiplex PCR, and its TCRdb copy is limited to in-frame clones, with some not included. Here the sample spans under 130,000 clones, 90% being singletons. The record originates from a study of glioma-infiltrating T cells after dendritic cell vaccination. Study in general: At biweekly intervals, patients got three intradermal dendritic cell vaccine injections.

Broader study findings: Estimated pretreatment TIL content predicted outcome after dendritic cell vaccination.

The sample's time point: after dendritic cell vaccination, including at tumor progression/relapse. Before vaccination, two weeks after the third vaccination, and at progression, PBMC were collected. This sequence originates from a human donor with glioblastoma. V is TRBV5-1 and J is TRBJ2-5; 7 bases map to TRBD1. The sample was blood, taken after dendritic cell vaccination. The CDR3 DNA reads as TGCGCCAGCAGCTCCTCCGCCGACAGGGCTTTCCAAGAGACCCAGTACTTC. It translates to CASSSSADRAFQETQYF.